These T cell receptor beta chains were read from a single sample in a study of T cell repertoires in cytomegalovirus infection. TCRdb recomputed calls from the reads with MiXCR, one row per CDR3 protein. The sample lists some 680,000 distinct CDR3 sequences; 35% were seen once. Sequencing was done on a sample of PBMCs. The receptor source for this set is a human donor in good health (CMV status not recorded). Some clones in this sample may be carry-over from other donors' samples. CDR3s include the opening cysteine and the closing phenylalanine or tryptophan. A D gene is named only where the DNA matches it firmly. Only some rows state a clone size, as once, few, many or a class for expanded clones.

size: NA
V: TRBV7-8
J: TRBJ1-3
D: NA
CDR3: CASSLNPRGNTIYF
DNA: TGTGCCAGCAGCTTAAATCCCAGGGGAAACACCATATATTTT

size: NA
V: TRBV7-2
J: TRBJ2-2
D: NA
CDR3: CASSFVGHSNTGELFF
DNA: TGTGCCAGCAGCTTCGTGGGACACTCGAACACCGGGGAGCTGTTTTTT

size: NA
V: TRBV12-5
J: TRBJ2-1
D: NA
CDR3: CASGLSTHLSSYNEQFF
DNA: TGTGCTAGTGGTTTGTCCACCCACTTGAGCTCCTACAATGAGCAGTTCTTC

size: NA
V: TRBV5-4
J: TRBJ1-2
D: NA
CDR3: CASSFTGGYGYTF
DNA: TGTGCCAGCAGCTTTACAGGAGGGTATGGCTACACCTTC

size: NA
V: TRBV27
J: TRBJ1-6
D: NA
CDR3: CASSFGVSGGNSPLHF
DNA: TGTGCCAGCAGTTTTGGGGTTTCCGGAGGCAATTCACCCCTCCACTTT

size: few
V: TRBV28
J: TRBJ2-1
D: NA
CDR3: CASSRDPAYNEQFF
DNA: TGTGCCAGCAGTAGGGACCCAGCCTACAATGAGCAGTTCTTC

size: NA
V: TRBV15
J: TRBJ2-7
D: NA
CDR3: CATSRDQGGSYEQYF
DNA: TGTGCCACCAGCAGAGATCAGGGGGGTTCCTACGAGCAGTACTTC

size: NA
V: TRBV29-1
J: TRBJ1-2
D: TRBD1
CDR3: CSGWDRVNYGYTF
DNA: TGCAGCGGGTGGGACAGAGTTAACTATGGCTACACCTTC

size: NA
V: TRBV6-5
J: TRBJ2-2
D: TRBD2
CDR3: CASSSPRRGRGTGELFF
DNA: TGTGCCAGCAGCTCACCTCGACGGGGGAGGGGCACCGGGGAGCTGTTTTTT

size: NA
V: TRBV12-3/TRBV12-4
J: TRBJ1-2
D: TRBD1
CDR3: CASRLSDRGNYGYTF
DNA: TGTGCCAGCAGACTATCGGACAGGGGTAACTATGGCTACACCTTC

size: NA
V: TRBV7-6
J: TRBJ2-5
D: NA
CDR3: CASRMGEKETQYF
DNA: TGTGCCAGCAGGATGGGGGAGAAAGAGACCCAGTACTTC

size: few
V: TRBV5-6
J: TRBJ1-6
D: NA
CDR3: CASSSGTLGSPLHF
DNA: TGTGCCAGCAGCTCCGGGACTCTAGGTTCACCCCTCCACTTT

size: once
V: TRBV6-6
J: TRBJ2-7
D: NA
CDR3: CASRYDPTYEQYF
DNA: TGTGCCAGCAGGTACGACCCCACCTACGAGCAGTACTTC

size: NA
V: TRBV15
J: TRBJ1-3
D: TRBD1
CDR3: CATSRVGTEGNTIYF
DNA: TGTGCCACCAGCAGAGTAGGGACAGAAGGAAACACCATATATTTT

size: NA
V: TRBV7-6
J: TRBJ2-1
D: NA
CDR3: CASSLVDFKSSYNEQFF
DNA: TGTGCCAGCAGCTTAGTAGACTTCAAAAGCTCCTACAATGAGCAGTTCTTC

size: NA
V: TRBV11-2
J: TRBJ2-7
D: TRBD2
CDR3: CASSLESVATSGIPYEQYF
DNA: TGTGCCAGCAGCTTAGAGAGCGTCGCGACTAGCGGGATACCCTACGAGCAGTACTTC